This T cell receptor (beta chain) was identified during a study of graft-versus-host responses after intestinal transplantation. Across the whole study: As for transplant type, recipients had multivisceral, liver-intestinal, or isolated intestinal grafts. The study gave all recipients anti-thymocyte globulin induction, then tacrolimus and steroids for roughly 3 years.

The germline CDR1 and CDR2 sequences are MRHNA and SNTAGT. The CDR3 has 18 residues. J gave up 0 bases and V 3 bases, and 8 bases lay outside the gene matches. Findings and caveats of the study: Ileal or blood samples showed some GvH clones first, and such clones were also found in recipient marrow. Circulating GvH clones peaking coincided with falling HvG clones soon after transplant.

Worth noting for this clone: Its matching antigen is unknown.

Some clones are missing from TCRdb's copy, which holds only in-frame ones; the method was immunoSEQ multiplex PCR. The sample has about 97,000 clones, approximately 90% seen once. The chain uses TRBV6-4 and TRBJ2-6; 7 bases align to TRBD1. This clonotype was sampled from a human patient who received an intestinal transplant, so some T cells may come from the graft donor. Material: PBMCs, obtained approximately 420 days after intestinal transplant. The CDR3 DNA reads TGTGCCAGCAGTGAATACGGGACAGTGAGCTCTGGGGCCAACGTCCTGACTTTC. This encodes CASSEYGTVSSGANVLTF.